These T cell receptor beta chains were read from a single sample in a study of neurological immune-mediated disorders. Via MiXCR, TCRdb re-called the 5' RACE reads, giving one row per CDR3 protein. This table holds under 85,000 distinct CDR3 sequences, less than 15% found once. Input material: PBMCs. Receptor source: a woman in her forties or fifties in good health. Each CDR3 is given without its conserved first and last residue. A row's size may be missing; if present it is once, few, many or a size class.

>TRBV20-1|-|TRBJ2-7
SSSDGTYEQY
>TRBV7-3|many|TRBJ2-2
ASSLARTGGTGELF
>TRBV4-2|-|TRBJ2-2
ASSQANRTGELF
>TRBV12-3/TRBV12-4|many|TRBJ2-5
ASRPSGVEETQY
>TRBV5-1|many|TRBJ1-6
ASSIGTENSPLH
>TRBV28|many|TRBJ2-3
ASSLPDRVKGTQY
>TRBV5-1|many|TRBJ2-2
ASSWDTPTNTGELF
>TRBV15|many|TRBJ1-1
ATSRGAGTAPMNTEAF
>TRBV1|many|TRBJ2-1
TSSQDLRVYDTNYNEQF
>TRBV9|many|TRBJ2-1
ASSVSSGISEQF
>TRBV28|many|TRBJ2-3
ASRLLAGNTDTQY
>TRBV5-1|few|TRBJ2-7
ASSPGRVNEQY
>TRBV29-1|many|TRBJ2-3
SVPGGSGTDTQY
>TRBV2|many|TRBJ2-7
ASILGAFSYEQY
>TRBV10-3|-|TRBJ2-5
AIKSDSETQY
>TRBV11-1|-|TRBJ2-1
ASSLLRGGHPPLGEQF
>TRBV27|many|TRBJ2-7
ASSQGQGRLQY
>TRBV20-1|many|TRBJ1-4
SASSASEKLF
>TRBV5-1|few|TRBJ1-2
ASSLLVPGQGFYGYT
>TRBV5-5|many|TRBJ2-3
ASSSGLGVFDTQY